This T cell receptor beta chain derives from a study of CDR3 diversity in severe acne. The V gene's germline CDR1 is DFQATT and CDR2 SNEGSKA (reference sequence). This CDR3 comprises 12 residues. V shed 8 bases and J shed 1 base, with 12 bases lying between them. TCRdb independently ran MiXCR on the PCR reads; one entry per CDR3 protein. Found here are about 84,000 distinct CDR3 sequences, roughly 51% of them singletons; the top ten hold roughly an eighth. The chain combines TRBV20-1 with TRBJ2-7; perhaps TRBD2 as D (5 bases). Sequencing used blood. This sequence originates from a male donor in good health, without acne. In DNA, the CDR3 is TGCAGTTCCGAGGGCAGGTCCTACGAGCAGTACTTC. This encodes CSSEGRSYEQYF.